This paragraph covers one TCR beta chain sequence. These data come from a study of OX40 agonist ivuxolimab in advanced cancers. Across the study: Melanoma, hepatocellular carcinoma, head and neck or renal cell cancer occurred in dose-escalation patients.

Profiling relied on immunoSEQ multiplex PCR, and the TCRdb table lists in-frame clones only, not all of them. The sample comprises some 80,000 clones, more than 70% of which are singletons, and 6.5% to 7.5% rests with the top ten. The CDR3 has 16 amino acids. Trimming took 3 bases from V and 1 from J; bases not matched to a gene: 5. From germline, CDR1 is SGHTA and CDR2 FQGNSA. The clonotype was recovered from an adult with an advanced solid tumor such as melanoma, head and neck, liver or kidney cancer. The sequencing used CD4+ or CD8+ T cells sorted from blood, collected in a trial of the OX40 agonist ivuxolimab. The J gene is TRBJ1-3, the V gene TRBV7-2; 8 bases align to TRBD1. CDR3 region: CASSFETGASGNTIYF. The CDR3 DNA follows: TGTGCCAGCAGCTTTGAGACAGGGGCATCTGGAAACACCATATATTTT.